This T cell receptor beta chain came from a study of T cells in Graves' hyperthyroidism and ophthalmopathy. Amplified TCR beta CDR3 regions came from RNA transcripts. Initially, a first-round RT-PCR of the TCR CDR3 employed the HTBI primer set. MiXCR, run by TCRdb on the multiplex PCR reads, gives a single entry per CDR3 protein. The sample has nearly 750,000 distinct CDR3 sequences; under 45% are singletons. This CDR3 contains 16 residues. J gave up 7 bases and V 3 bases, and 10 bases lay outside the gene matches. Germline V gene sequence: CDR1 SGDLS, CDR2 YYNGEE. This chain uses TRBV9 with TRBJ1-5; TRBD1 agrees at 10 bases. The TCR sequence derives from a middle-aged woman with Graves' hyperthyroidism. Specimen: blood. CDR3 amino acids: CASSARQGTGDQPQHF. The CDR3 DNA sequence: TGTGCCAGCAGCGCACGGCAGGGGACAGGGGACCAGCCCCAGCATTTT.